This entry lists 8 T cell receptor beta chains sequenced from one sample in a study of cytomegalovirus exposure and HLA in healthy donors. The PCR contained 60 Vbeta and 13 Jbeta primers. Profiling relied on immunoSEQ multiplex PCR, and the TCRdb table lists in-frame clones only, not all of them. This table has 85,000 to 100,000 clones, roughly nine tenths appearing once. Specimen: PBMCs. These TCRs come from a young man in good health and CMV-seropositive.

The chain is built from TRBV21-1 and TRBJ1-1. TRBV21-1 is a listed pseudogene. The CDR3 totals 15 residues. CDR3 nucleotide sequence: TGTGCCAGCAGCAAATCGTATTCGGGGTCCACTGAAGCTTTCTTT. Protein product: CASSKSYSGSTEAFF.

The chain combines TRBV15 with TRBJ2-7, with a possible D match to TRBD1 (5 bases). The germline gives CDR1 LNHNV, CDR2 YYDKDF (reference sequence). Trimming removed 1 base at V and 0 bases at J, with 10 bases between. The CDR3 consists of 15 residues. As DNA, the CDR3 is TGTGCCACCAGCAGAGGGACACCGCCCTCCTACGAGCAGTACTTC. Its protein product is CATSRGTPPSYEQYF.

The chain combines TRBV21-1 with TRBJ2-3; the table's TRBD2 call for D was not verified on the DNA. TRBV21-1 is a pseudogene. This CDR3 has 12 residues. The CDR3 spells CASNGDTDTQYF. Written as DNA, the CDR3 is TGTGCCAGCAACGGGGACACAGATACGCAGTATTTT.

The chain links TRBV11-3 to TRBJ2-1; 10 nucleotides align to TRBD2. Germline V gives CDR1 SGHNT, CDR2 YENEEA. Unmatched junction bases numbered 6, after V lost 1 base and J lost 9 bases. The CDR3 is made up of 15 amino acids. The CDR3 protein is CASSLGLAGVVEQFF. The CDR3 DNA follows: TGTGCCAGCAGCTTAGGCCTAGCGGGAGTGGTTGAGCAGTTCTTC.

The CDR3 DNA is TGTGCCAGTAGAAAGCTTAGCGGGCGGCTCAACACAGATACGCAGTATTTT. Protein product: CASRKLSGRLNTDTQYF. The chain uses TRBV19 and TRBJ2-3; TRBD2 agrees at 7 bases. Germline CDR1 and CDR2: LNHDA and SQIVND (reference sequence). Trimming took 6 bases from V and 2 from J; bases not matched to a gene: 14. The CDR3 is made up of 17 amino acids.

Concerning this clone itself: A read error may produce the germline difference seen at one junction end. This rearrangement joins TRBV28 to TRBJ1-5; no clear D gene. Germline V gene data show CDR1 as MDHEN and CDR2 as SYDVKM. This CDR3 is 14 amino acids long. CDR3 DNA sequence: TGTGCGAGCAAGATTCTGGAGGGAGATCAGCCCCAGCATTTT. Its protein product is CASKILEGDQPQHF. The full variable domain, in which reference TRBV28 and TRBJ1-5 provide the parts outside the CDR3, is DVKVTQSSRYLVKRTGEKVFLECVQDMDHENMFWYRQDPGLGLRLIYFSYDVKMKEKGDIPEGYSVSREKKERFSLILESASTNQTSMYLCASKILEGDQPQHFGDGTRLSIL.

J is TRBJ1-2 and V is TRBV2; TRBD1 matches 7 bases. Per the germline V gene, CDR1 is SNHLY and CDR2 is FYNNEI. This CDR3 has 13 amino acids. Losses at the gene ends were 7 bases for V and 7 bases for J; bases not matched to a gene: 9. CDR3 sequence: CASTLRRDSGYTF. The CDR3 DNA reads as TGTGCCAGCACCCTAAGAAGGGACAGTGGCTACACCTTC.

The chain combines TRBV7-3 with TRBJ2-2, with D perhaps matching TRBD2 (6 bases). Germline V gives CDR1 SGHTA, CDR2 FQGTGA. The CDR3 consists of 19 residues. Trimming pared 5 bases from V and 4 bases from J, leaving 26 bases between. The CDR3 reads CASSPPPKRLGASTGELFF. As DNA, the CDR3 is TGTGCCAGCAGCCCCCCTCCAAAAAGACTAGGCGCGAGCACCGGGGAGCTGTTTTTT.